Listed below are T cell receptor beta chains from one sample, sequenced in a study of CD8 T cells in Susac syndrome. TCRdb used MiXCR to reprocess the immunoSEQ multiplex PCR reads, holding one entry per CDR3 protein. Altogether about 130,000 distinct CDR3 sequences are present, more than 90% being singletons, with the ten largest covering approximately 0.12%. Sample: CD4+ T cells from PBMCs. These receptors came from a human donor in good health. The CDR3 runs from the conserved cysteine through the conserved F or W. The D gene is left open where the match is weak. Size is stated for part of the rows, as once, few or many counts, or as a class when the clone is expanded.

>NA|TRBV5-1|NA|TRBJ2-5
CASSGGPSQETQYF
TGCGCCAGCAGTGGGGGGCCTAGTCAAGAGACCCAGTACTTC
>NA|TRBV20-1|NA|TRBJ2-4
CSARVAGQLAKNIQYF
TGCAGTGCTAGAGTGGCCGGACAGTTGGCCAAAAACATTCAGTACTTC
>NA|TRBV12-3/TRBV12-4|NA|TRBJ2-5
CASSPQQETQYF
TGTGCCAGCAGCCCCCAACAAGAGACCCAGTACTTC
>NA|TRBV20-1|NA|TRBJ2-1
CSAQRAGAGYNEQFF
TGCAGTGCCCAGAGAGCAGGGGCAGGATACAATGAGCAGTTCTTC
>TRBD1|TRBV28|NA|TRBJ2-7
CASSSLGTGGRMDEQYF
TGTGCCAGCAGTTCGTTAGGGACAGGGGGGAGGATGGACGAGCAGTACTTC
>NA|TRBV28|once|TRBJ1-5
CASSQAGRVNQPQHF
TGTGCCAGCAGTCAAGCGGGACGGGTAAATCAGCCCCAGCATTTT
>TRBD2|TRBV28|NA|TRBJ2-1
CASSSLANPYNEQFF
TGTGCCAGCAGTTCACTAGCGAACCCCTACAATGAGCAGTTCTTC
>NA|TRBV7-2|NA|TRBJ2-1
CASSLGVNNEQFF
TGTGCCAGCAGCTTAGGAGTGAACAATGAGCAGTTCTTC
>NA|TRBV19|NA|TRBJ1-1
CASSTQGIEAFF
TGTGCCAGTAGTACACAAGGTATCGAAGCTTTCTTT
>TRBD2|TRBV3-1|NA|TRBJ2-3
CASSLGLAETDTQYF
TGTGCCAGCAGCCTGGGACTAGCGGAGACAGATACGCAGTATTTT
>NA|TRBV18|NA|TRBJ2-1
CASSPQLGDNEQFF
TGTGCCAGCTCACCACAACTAGGGGACAATGAGCAGTTCTTC
>TRBD1|TRBV6-5|NA|TRBJ1-1
CASSRGDVNTEAFF
TGTGCCAGCTCCAGGGGGGATGTGAACACTGAAGCTTTCTTT
>NA|TRBV29-1|NA|TRBJ2-3
CSVEPAWGPQGTQYF
TGCAGCGTTGAGCCCGCCTGGGGCCCTCAGGGTACGCAGTATTTT
>NA|TRBV5-1|NA|TRBJ2-5
CASSWKGPQETQYF
TGCGCCAGCAGCTGGAAGGGACCACAAGAGACCCAGTACTTC
>NA|TRBV29-1|NA|TRBJ2-7
CSVYGLDEQYF
TGCAGCGTATACGGATTGGACGAGCAGTACTTC
>NA|TRBV3-1|NA|TRBJ1-5
CASSQGYSNQPQHF
TGTGCCAGCAGCCAAGGTTATAGCAATCAGCCCCAGCATTTT
>NA|TRBV3-1|NA|TRBJ2-3
CASSQDRIGGLTDTQYF
TGTGCCAGCAGCCAAGATCGGATTGGTGGACTCACAGATACGCAGTATTTT
>NA|TRBV28|NA|TRBJ1-4
CASSLGGKLFF
TGTGCCAGCAGTTTAGGAGGGAAACTGTTTTTT
>NA|TRBV20-1|NA|TRBJ2-7
CSARSYPYEQYF
TGCAGTGCTAGGTCCTACCCCTACGAGCAGTACTTC
>TRBD2|TRBV2|once|TRBJ2-1
CASNLAGGPGVDEQFF
TGTGCCAGCAATCTAGCGGGAGGGCCGGGGGTCGATGAGCAGTTCTTC
>NA|TRBV3-1|NA|TRBJ2-7
CASSYQGREILEQYF
TGTGCCAGCAGCTACCAGGGGAGGGAGATCCTCGAGCAGTACTTC
>NA|TRBV5-1|NA|TRBJ1-1
CASSPSGPGTTEAFF
TGCGCCAGCAGCCCCTCAGGTCCGGGAACCACTGAAGCTTTCTTT
>NA|TRBV10-3|NA|TRBJ1-2
CAISESEDYGYTF
TGTGCCATCAGTGAGTCCGAGGACTATGGCTACACCTTC
>NA|TRBV10-3|NA|TRBJ2-3
CAMGGDYSTDTQYF
TGTGCCATGGGGGGCGACTACAGCACAGATACGCAGTATTTT
>NA|TRBV3-1|once|TRBJ2-1
CASSQRGGSYNEQFF
TGTGCCAGCAGCCAAAGGGGAGGATCATACAATGAGCAGTTCTTC